The 30 T cell receptor beta chains in this list originate from one sample, sequenced in a study of glioma-infiltrating T cells after dendritic cell vaccination. Time point noted: after dendritic cell vaccination, including at tumor progression/relapse. Measured with immunoSEQ multiplex PCR; TCRdb has only the in-frame clones, and not every one. The data contain more than 70,000 clones, more than 75% of them singletons. This specimen was blood, taken after dendritic cell vaccination. All receptors come from a human donor with glioblastoma.

The V call is TRBV27, the J call TRBJ2-2, with D maybe TRBD2 (7 bases). CDR1 is MNHEY and CDR2 is SMNVEV in the germline V gene (reference sequence). The CDR3 has 16 residues. Deletions cut 4 bases from V and 4 bases from J, with 16 bases between. The CDR3 coding sequence is TGTGCCAGCAGTTCCCTTGGGAGGGGGGGCACCGGGGAGCTGTTTTTT. Amino acid sequence: CASSSLGRGGTGELFF.

This clone was detected only once. This same CDR3 is encoded by further DNA sequences in the sample. The V call is TRBV6-5, the J call TRBJ2-7, with D possibly TRBD2 on 5 matching bases. The CDR3 sequence is 13 residues long. Trimming took off 2 bases at V and 1 base at J, with 6 bases between the two ends. From germline, CDR1 is MNHEY and CDR2 SVGAGI. CDR3 nucleotide sequence: TGTGCCAGCAGTTACCGCGGGTCCTACGAGCAGTACTTC. Translating it yields CASSYRGSYEQYF.

This chain's CDR3 is CASSPQGRSSGRHNEQFF. CDR3 DNA: TGTGCCAGCAGCCCACAGGGTAGGAGTAGCGGGAGACACAATGAGCAGTTCTTC. The V call is TRBV7-6, the J call TRBJ2-1; 9 bases are a match to TRBD2. Trimming took 5 bases from V and 5 from J; bases not matched to a gene: 16. Germline CDR1 is SGHVS and CDR2 is FNYEAQ. The CDR3 is 18 amino acids.

The chain recombines TRBV29-1 with TRBJ1-4, with TRBD1 as a possible D gene (5 bases). Trimming took 6 bases from V and 1 from J, leaving 18 bases between them. Germline lookup yields CDR1 SQVTM and CDR2 ANQGSEA. The CDR3 runs to 16 residues. The CDR3 bases are TGCAGCGTACCAGGGATGGGGCCTGGAACTAATGAAAAACTGTTTTTT. This sequence encodes CSVPGMGPGTNEKLFF.

The rearrangement uses TRBV5-1 and TRBJ2-5, with TRBD1 matching over 12 bases. Per the germline V gene, CDR1 is SGHRS and CDR2 is YFSETQ. CDR3 length: 15 amino acids. The V and J ends lost 4 bases and 5 bases, in that order; junction bases with no gene match: 6. The CDR3 nucleotides read TGCGCCAGCAGCCGACCGGGACAGGGGGCTGAGACCCAGTACTTC. Residues: CASSRPGQGAETQYF.

V and J are TRBV7-9 and TRBJ2-5; D is unresolved. Germline V gene lookup returns CDR1 SEHNR and CDR2 FQNEAQ (reference sequence). CDR3 length: 12 residues. V lost 5 bases, J lost 5 bases, and 9 bases lay in between. The CDR3: CASSPRVETQYF. The CDR3 DNA reads TGTGCCAGCAGCCCCCGCGTTGAGACCCAGTACTTC.

The chain is built from TRBV5-1 and TRBJ2-5, with 8 nucleotides matching TRBD1. Germline lookup yields CDR1 SGHRS and CDR2 YFSETQ. The CDR3 is made up of 14 amino acids. V lost 2 bases to trimming and J lost 5 bases; unmatched junction nucleotides: 5. The CDR3 reads CASSLDRGYETQYF. As DNA, the CDR3 is TGCGCCAGCAGCTTAGACAGGGGTTATGAGACCCAGTACTTC.

The chain has TRBV7-2 and TRBJ1-1; 9 bases fit TRBD1. This CDR3 spans 13 amino acids. The V segment lost 2 bases and the J segment 11 bases; nucleotides outside the gene matches: 6. Germline CDR1 is SGHTA and CDR2 is FQGNSA. The DNA for the CDR3 is TGTGCCAGCAGCTTAAGGGGGACAGGGTGGGCTTTCTTT. It encodes CASSLRGTGWAFF.

The chain is built from TRBV7-2 and TRBJ1-6; D gene uncertain. The CDR3 length is 16 residues. V gave up 5 bases and J gave up 10 bases, with 21 bases separating them. Germline V lookup: CDR1 SGHTA, CDR2 FQGNSA. The CDR3, as DNA: TGTGCCAGCAGCCCGGCAGGAGGTGTGGGCCCGTCACCCCTCCACTTT. This gives the protein CASSPAGGVGPSPLHF.

The chain is built from TRBV19 and TRBJ2-7; possibly TRBD2 for D (6 bases). The germline gives CDR1 LNHDA, CDR2 SQIVND (reference sequence). The CDR3 extends over 14 amino acids. V dropped 7 bases and J dropped 0 bases, with 13 bases sitting between them. The CDR3 DNA follows: TGTGCCAGTACTGTTAGCGGAAGCTCCTACGAGCAGTACTTC. Amino acid sequence: CASTVSGSSYEQYF.

The rearrangement uses TRBV6-5 and TRBJ1-5; D not resolved. Germline assignment: CDR1 MNHEY and CDR2 SVGAGI. V lost 7 bases, J lost 0 bases, and 4 bases lay in between. The CDR3 extends over 12 amino acids. The CDR3, as DNA: TGTGCCAGCAACGGTAGCAATCAGCCCCAGCATTTT. As protein: CASNGSNQPQHF.

The CDR3 nucleotides read TGTGCCAGCAGCCACCGGGACAGCCACTACGAGCAGTACTTC. Amino acids: CASSHRDSHYEQYF. V is TRBV25-1 and J is TRBJ2-7; 7 bases are a match to TRBD1. The CDR3 loop spans 14 amino acids. Germline trimming cut 6 bases from V and 3 bases from J; bases unmatched to any gene: 8. Per germline, CDR1 MGHDK and CDR2 SYGVNS.

The chain recombines TRBV2 with TRBJ1-2; D is undetermined. The CDR3 is 13 residues long. Germline V gene data show CDR1 as SNHLY and CDR2 as FYNNEI. The V end was cut by 0 bases, the J end by 2 bases, with 4 bases between. The CDR3 sequence: CASSEAENYGYTF. CDR3 DNA sequence: TGTGCCAGCAGTGAAGCTGAGAACTATGGCTACACCTTC.

This chain links TRBV19 with TRBJ2-7; 7 bases agree with TRBD1. This CDR3 has 14 residues. The junction had 6 bases not matched to a gene; V was cut back by 2 bases and J by 5 bases. Germline loops: CDR1 LNHDA, CDR2 SQIVND (reference sequence). The CDR3 reads CASSIMTGSDEQYF. CDR3 nucleotide sequence: TGTGCCAGTAGTATAATGACAGGGTCTGACGAGCAGTACTTC.

The chain recombines TRBV14 with TRBJ2-5; no clear D. Germline CDR1 is SGHDN and CDR2 is FVKESK. This CDR3 region has 13 residues. Deletions cut 0 bases from V and 11 bases from J, with 13 bases between. CDR3 sequence reads: CASSQELDERQYF. The CDR3 DNA reads as TGTGCCAGCAGCCAAGAGTTAGATGAGAGACAGTACTTC. Based on the CDR3 plus reference TRBV14 and TRBJ2-5, the full variable domain is EAGVTQFPSHSVIEKGQTVTLRCDPISGHDNLYWYRRVMGKEIKFLLHFVKESKQDESGMPNNRFLAERTGGTYSTLKVQPAELEDSGVYFCASSQELDERQYFGPGTRLLVL.

V is TRBV18 and J is TRBJ1-5, with TRBD1 matching over 8 bases. The CDR3 loop spans 15 amino acids. The V segment lost 3 bases and the J segment 5 bases; nucleotides outside the gene matches: 6. The germline V gene encodes CDR1 KGHSH and CDR2 LQKENI. The CDR3 sequence is CASSPGTGLDQPQHF. As DNA, the CDR3 is TGTGCCAGCTCACCGGGGACAGGTCTGGATCAGCCCCAGCATTTT.

The chain employs TRBV5-4 and TRBJ2-5, with TRBD2 as a possible D gene (5 bases). The V end lost 1 base, the J end lost 0 bases, and 7 bases lay between the germline ends. This CDR3 spans 14 amino acids. Germline lookup yields CDR1 SGHNT and CDR2 YYREEE (reference sequence). As DNA, the CDR3 is TGTGCCAGCAGCTTGAAGCGGTACCAAGAGACCCAGTACTTC. Its protein product is CASSLKRYQETQYF.

In its sample, this clone was seen once. The chain carries TRBV7-2 and TRBJ2-5; 8 bases are a match to TRBD2. The J call may be incorrect, as the DNA end agrees better with TRBJ2-7. The CDR3 consists of 14 residues. Germline loops: CDR1 SGHTA, CDR2 FQGNSA. CDR3 amino acids: CASSPSGRGYEQYF. As DNA, the CDR3 is TGTGCCAGCAGTCCCAGCGGGAGAGGATACGAGCAGTACTTC.

The chain has TRBV19 and TRBJ2-1; D may be TRBD2 (6 bases). The germline V gene encodes CDR1 LNHDA and CDR2 SQIVND (reference sequence). This CDR3 has 11 amino acids. V dropped 3 bases and J dropped 9 bases, with 6 bases sitting between them. Written as DNA, the CDR3 is TGTGCCAGTAGTATGGGAGGTGAGCAGTTCTTC. Its protein is CASSMGGEQFF.

The chain has TRBV12-5 and TRBJ2-5; maybe TRBD1 (6 bases). This CDR3 is 14 amino acids long. The germline CDR1 and CDR2 sequences are LGHNT and FRNRAP. V lost 0 bases, J lost 4 bases, and 9 bases lay in between. CDR3 DNA sequence: TGTGCTAGTGGTTTGGTACAACAGGGAGAGACCCAGTACTTC. Amino acids: CASGLVQQGETQYF.

The chain recombines TRBV2 with TRBJ1-5; 8 bases fit TRBD1. The CDR3 consists of 14 residues. Trimming removed 6 bases from V and 6 bases from J; junction bases left unmatched: 7. Germline V CDR1 and CDR2: SNHLY, FYNNEI. CDR3 residues: CASSSDRVGQPQHF. In DNA form, the CDR3 reads TGTGCCAGCAGCTCGGACAGGGTTGGTCAGCCCCAGCATTTT.

The V and J genes are TRBV7-3 and TRBJ2-7, with D perhaps matching TRBD1 (6 bases). Trimming took off 0 bases at V and 6 bases at J, with 15 bases between the two ends. The germline V gene encodes CDR1 SGHTA and CDR2 FQGTGA. CDR3 size: 15 residues. Here the CDR3 reads CASSLTGGSTGEQYF. The CDR3 DNA is TGTGCCAGCAGCTTAACTGGGGGCAGCACGGGCGAGCAGTACTTC.

V and J are TRBV2 and TRBJ1-1, with no clear D. The CDR3 extends over 13 amino acids. V gave up 7 bases and J gave up 5 bases, with 14 bases separating them. Germline assignment: CDR1 SNHLY and CDR2 FYNNEI. CDR3 region: CASTNGVDTEAFF. The CDR3 DNA is TGTGCCAGCACAAACGGGGTGGATACTGAAGCTTTCTTT. Filled out from reference TRBV2 and TRBJ1-1, the complete variable domain reads EPEVTQTPSHQVTQMGQEVILRCVPISNHLYFYWYRQILGQKVEFLVSFYNNEISEKSEIFDDQFSVERPDGSNFTLKIRSTKLEDSAMYFCASTNGVDTEAFFGQGTRLTVV.

V usage is TRBV5-6 and J usage is TRBJ2-1, with 9 nucleotides matching TRBD2. This CDR3 has 16 residues. Germline assignment: CDR1 SGHDT and CDR2 YYEEEE. The V and J ends lost 5 bases and 7 bases, in that order; junction bases with no gene match: 13. CDR3 in amino acids: CASRSPASGEVNEQFF. The CDR3 coding sequence is TGTGCCAGCAGATCCCCCGCTAGCGGGGAAGTTAATGAGCAGTTCTTC.

Notes on this clone: The conserved phenylalanine or tryptophan is not found at the CDR3 terminus, so this likely reflects a read error. The chain is built from TRBV2 and TRBJ1-1, with D hard to call. V lost 3 bases and J lost 3, with 8 bases in between. Germline lookup yields CDR1 SNHLY and CDR2 FYNNEI. CDR3 length equals 13 residues. DNA of the CDR3: TGTGCCAGCAGTGACGGGAGATACACTGAAGCTTTCCTT. Its translation: CASSDGRYTEAFL.

The chain employs TRBV2 and TRBJ2-2, with no clear D. CDR1 is SNHLY, CDR2 FYNNEI, per germline. With 6 bases removed from V and 4 bases from J, the gap between germline ends came to 9 bases. The CDR3 sequence is 13 residues long. The CDR3 coding sequence is TGTGCCAGCAGGTTGGAGTTCACCGGGGAGCTGTTTTTT. Translation gives CASRLEFTGELFF.

The chain couples TRBV6-1 to TRBJ1-2; D remains unclear. Germline V CDR1 and CDR2: MNHNS, SASEGT. This CDR3 comprises 12 residues. V lost 6 bases and J lost 6, with 11 bases in between. CDR3 protein: CASRFRVDGYTF. The CDR3 DNA sequence: TGTGCCAGCAGGTTTCGGGTCGATGGCTACACCTTC.

This chain connects TRBV5-6 to TRBJ2-5; 9 bases match TRBD2. Germline assignment: CDR1 SGHDT and CDR2 YYEEEE. This CDR3 has 14 amino acids. The junction had 8 bases not matched to a gene; V was cut back by 4 bases and J by 7 bases. The CDR3: CASSPWTSVGTQYF. CDR3 DNA: TGTGCCAGCAGCCCATGGACTAGCGTGGGGACCCAGTACTTC.

V gene TRBV7-9 combines with J gene TRBJ1-4; 8 nucleotides align to TRBD1. The CDR3 consists of 17 residues. V was pared by 5 bases and J by 3 bases, with 11 bases of the junction left unmatched. Germline-derived CDR1 and CDR2 are SEHNR and FQNEAQ (reference sequence). CDR3 nucleotide sequence: TGTGCCAGCAGCCCTCGGACAGGGAGCGTTCCTAATGAAAAACTGTTTTTT. As protein: CASSPRTGSVPNEKLFF. The full variable domain, completed using reference TRBV7-9 and TRBJ1-4, is DTGVSQNPRHKITKRGQNVTFRCDPISEHNRLYWYRQTLGQGPEFLTYFQNEAQLEKSRLLSDRFSAERPKGSFSTLEIQRTEQGDSAMYLCASSPRTGSVPNEKLFFGSGTQLSVL.

The chain carries TRBV5-1 and TRBJ2-7; TRBD1 matches 7 bases. CDR1 is SGHRS, CDR2 YFSETQ, per germline. This CDR3 is built from 15 residues. V dropped 0 bases and J dropped 4; count of bases not matched to a gene: 7. The DNA of the CDR3 is TGCGCCAGCAGCTTGGGATGGGACAGAATATACGAGCAGTACTTC. Protein sequence: CASSLGWDRIYEQYF.